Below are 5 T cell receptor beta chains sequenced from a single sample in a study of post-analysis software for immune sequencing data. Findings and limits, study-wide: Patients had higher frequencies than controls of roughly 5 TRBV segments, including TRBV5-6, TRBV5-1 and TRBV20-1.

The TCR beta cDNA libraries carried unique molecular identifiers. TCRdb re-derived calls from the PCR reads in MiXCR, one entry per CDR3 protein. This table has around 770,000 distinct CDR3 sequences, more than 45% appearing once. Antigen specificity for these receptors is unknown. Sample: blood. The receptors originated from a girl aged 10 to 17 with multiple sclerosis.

This CDR3 reads CASSEARGTYAEQYF. The CDR3 DNA sequence: TGTGCCAGCAGTGAAGCGCGCGGGACATATGCCGAGCAGTACTTC. V is TRBV6-1 and J is TRBJ2-7; D might be TRBD1 or TRBD2, each matching 6 bases. Between the trimmed V and J ends, which lost 0 bases and 6 bases, there was a span of 15 bases. The V gene's germline CDR1 is MNHNS and CDR2 SASEGT. CDR3 length: 15 residues.

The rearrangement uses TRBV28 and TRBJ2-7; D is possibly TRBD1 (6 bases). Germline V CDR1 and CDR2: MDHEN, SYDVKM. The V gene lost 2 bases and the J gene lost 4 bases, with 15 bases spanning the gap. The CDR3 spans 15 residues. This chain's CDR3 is CASSLHREYRYEQYF. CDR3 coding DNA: TGTGCCAGCAGTTTACACAGGGAATACAGGTACGAGCAGTACTTC.

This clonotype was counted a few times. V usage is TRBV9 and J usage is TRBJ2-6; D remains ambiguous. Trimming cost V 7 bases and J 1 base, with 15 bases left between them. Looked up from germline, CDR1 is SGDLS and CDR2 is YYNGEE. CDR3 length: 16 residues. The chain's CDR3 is CASLERHPSGANVLTF. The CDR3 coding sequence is TGTGCCAGCCTCGAGAGACATCCGTCTGGGGCCAACGTCCTGACTTTC.

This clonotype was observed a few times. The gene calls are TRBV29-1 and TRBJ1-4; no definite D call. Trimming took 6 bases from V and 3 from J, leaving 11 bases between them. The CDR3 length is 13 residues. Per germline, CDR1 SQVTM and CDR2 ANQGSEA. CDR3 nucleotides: TGCAGCGTCACACAGAAGTCTAATGAAAAACTGTTTTTT. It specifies CSVTQKSNEKLFF.

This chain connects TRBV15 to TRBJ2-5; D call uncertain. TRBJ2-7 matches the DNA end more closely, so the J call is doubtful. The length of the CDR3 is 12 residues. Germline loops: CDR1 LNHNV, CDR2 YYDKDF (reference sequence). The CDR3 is CATLSVVPEQYF. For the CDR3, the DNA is TGTGCCACCCTCTCGGTGGTCCCCGAGCAGTACTTC.